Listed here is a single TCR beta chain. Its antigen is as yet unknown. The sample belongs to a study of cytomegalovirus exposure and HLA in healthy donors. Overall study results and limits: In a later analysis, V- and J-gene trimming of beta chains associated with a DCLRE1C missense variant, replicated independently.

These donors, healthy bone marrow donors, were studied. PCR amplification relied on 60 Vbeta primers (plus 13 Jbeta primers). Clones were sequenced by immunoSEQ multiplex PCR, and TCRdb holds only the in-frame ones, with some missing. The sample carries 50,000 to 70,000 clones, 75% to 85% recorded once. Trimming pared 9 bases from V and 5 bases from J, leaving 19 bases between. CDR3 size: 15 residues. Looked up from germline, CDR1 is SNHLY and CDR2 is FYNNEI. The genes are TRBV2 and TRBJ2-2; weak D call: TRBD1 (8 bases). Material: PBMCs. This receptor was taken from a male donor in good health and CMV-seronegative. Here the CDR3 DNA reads TGTGCCAGGAGGAGGACAGGGAGGGAAACCGGGGAGCTGTTTTTT. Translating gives CARRRTGRETGELFF.